The T cell receptor (beta chain) under discussion was sequenced for a study of shared T cell receptors in the human thymus (dated by TCRdb to about 2021). At the level of the whole study: The study examined how the human thymus generates shared, self-reactive T-cell receptor alpha chains.

The germline V gene (reference sequence) sets CDR1 to SGHKS and CDR2 to YYEKEE. Taken from cysteine to phenylalanine, the CDR3 has 16 residues. The entry retains the CDR3 DNA only, 48 bases that are in frame from base 1. Germline trimming amounts to 5 bases on V and 0 bases on J, with 11 as the count of junction bases outside the gene matches. Library preparation employed the immunoSEQ multiplex PCR assay. TCRdb took over this immuneACCESS table, retaining in-frame rearrangements with V and J assigned. Such tables are incomplete; in checked studies, under half of the missing clones stem from an unresolved V gene, and the remainder is unexplained. Present in this sample are approximately 660,000 clones, 70% to 90% of which were seen just once. Of the sample, 0.0095% to 0.013% is held by the ten largest clones. About this clone itself: It has no known antigen specificity. No much larger clone is present one base from it, and per-base qualities are unavailable.

These data also featured in a second study, about human thymus T cells. The second study's paper adds: In Finland, the donors were immunologically healthy infants who were having open corrective cardiac surgery for congenital heart defects. Thymus tissue was collected as surgical resects that were removed during corrective cardiac surgery. Usage of V and J gene segments appeared to be biased in both the thymic and the peripheral blood repertoires. The related research reported highly overlapping thymic TCR repertoires among unrelated individuals. TCR alpha and beta repertoires from roughly eight infant thymus samples and a few related peripheral blood samples were characterized in the study. Donor ages ranging from about 6 to 244 days were recorded, and more than five male and a couple of female infants were included in the cohort. Thymocytes were freed from the tissue by mechanical means and kept at -70 degrees C as pellets of roughly 9.5-31 million cells. A QIAsymphony instrument was used to extract genomic DNA from frozen cell pellets. TCRB and TCRAD loci were amplified from a standardized quantity of quality-controlled genomic DNA using the immunoSEQ multiplex PCR assay. The amplicons spanned the V(D)J region and were long enough to cover the CDR3 and allow V and J genes to be identified. The commercial immunoSEQ service was used to sequence amplicons on an Illumina platform. Primer bias and sequencing errors were corrected as previously described, and TCRAD and TCRB definitions were based on the IMGT database. Analysis of the repertoires was done with immunoSEQ Analyzer 3.0 and VDJTools and included basic statistics, V/J segment usage, diversity estimates, rarefaction and pairwise overlap. Diversity was estimated with Chao1, ChaoE, Efron-Thisted, Shannon and inverse Simpson indices, and also on datasets down-sampled to the smallest sample. Repertoire overlap was determined by strict matching of CDR3 nucleotide sequence, V gene and J gene, and Jaccard-based multidimensional scaling clustering was applied. On average, around 780,000 unique TCRB clonotypes were obtained from thymus samples, compared with 75,000 to 90,000 from blood samples.

The sequence derives from a boy under three years old with a congenital heart defect. Donor details come from another sample of the same person, matched by shared clones. Recombination linked TRBV5-5 to TRBJ2-7; TRBD2 matches 7 bases in the middle. Sample: thymocytes. The CDR3 is CASSGTGAGVSYEQYF. The nucleotide sequence is TGTGCCAGCAGTGGGACCGGGGCGGGGGTCTCCTACGAGCAGTACTTC.